One and the same sample provided the 12 T cell receptor beta chains below, sequenced in a study of beta chain features in type 1 diabetes. Expressed TCRB transcripts were sequenced after all isolated RNA was converted to cDNA. The assay was immunoSEQ multiplex PCR, and TCRdb's table has in-frame clones only and misses some. The sample contains 300,000 to 450,000 clones, over 9.5% of which appear only once. The specimen sequenced was naive CD4+ T cells from blood. The receptors originated from a young man in good health.

V gene TRBV7-2 combines with J gene TRBJ1-6; D is unresolved. V was cut by 2 bases and J by 6 bases, with 8 bases left in between. CDR1 is SGHTA and CDR2 is FQGNSA in the germline V gene. CDR3 length: 14 residues. CDR3 sequence reads: CASSLTVFNSPLHF. Written as DNA, the CDR3 is TGTGCCAGCAGCTTAACGGTCTTTAATTCACCCCTCCACTTT.

This clone has only a few counts. The chain couples TRBV7-9 to TRBJ2-7; D gene uncertain. The germline V and J ends were trimmed by 4 bases and 7 bases, with 8 bases remaining between them. CDR1 is SEHNR, CDR2 FQNEAQ, per germline (reference sequence). CDR3 length equals 11 residues. The CDR3 bases are TGTGCCAGCAGCTCCCGAGAAGAGCAGTACTTC. Translated: CASSSREEQYF.

This clone was seen more than once but under ten times. The chain carries TRBV6-5 and TRBJ2-7; 10 bases are a match to TRBD1. This CDR3 contains 13 residues. The germline CDR1 and CDR2 sequences are MNHEY and SVGAGI. The V segment lost 5 bases and the J segment 6 bases; nucleotides outside the gene matches: 4. The CDR3 spells CASSTGQGTEQYF. CDR3 nucleotide sequence: TGTGCCAGCAGTACGGGACAGGGGACCGAGCAGTACTTC.

This clone has just a few counts. A read error may account for a junction end that differs from germline. The chain carries TRBV7-7 and TRBJ2-5, with D tentatively TRBD2 (5 bases). The CDR3 length is 13 residues. CDR1 SSHAT and CDR2 FNYEAQ come from the germline V gene (reference sequence). CDR3 sequence: CASSPDFHGTQYF. CDR3 sequence (DNA): TGTGCTAGCAGCCCGGACTTTCACGGGACCCAGTACTTC. The full variable domain, with the rest looked up from reference TRBV7-7 and TRBJ2-5, is GAGVSQSPRYKVTKRGQDVTLRCDPISSHATLYWYQQALGQGPEFLTYFNYEAQPDKSGLPSDRFSAERPEGSISTLTIQRTEQRDSAMYRCASSPDFHGTQYFGPGTRLLVL.

There are a few counts of this clone. This chain links TRBV5-1 with TRBJ2-6; 7 bases map to TRBD1. The junction had 5 bases not matched to a gene; V was cut back by 2 bases and J by 0 bases. This CDR3 region has 17 residues. The V gene's germline CDR1 is SGHRS and CDR2 YFSETQ. Here the CDR3 reads CASSFPGQSSGANVLTF. The CDR3 nucleotides read TGCGCCAGCAGCTTTCCGGGACAGTCCTCTGGGGCCAACGTCCTGACTTTC.

The chain has TRBV6-6 and TRBJ2-7; D is perhaps TRBD1 (5 bases). Germline-derived CDR1 and CDR2 are MNHNY and SVGAGI (reference sequence). V lost 6 bases and J lost 3, with 15 bases in between. This CDR3 region has 14 residues. CDR3 loop: CASRSYTGHYEQYF. The CDR3 coding sequence is TGTGCCAGCAGATCCTATACAGGCCACTACGAGCAGTACTTC.

The CDR3 sequence is CASSKPGLARNEQFF. The CDR3 bases are TGTGCCAGTAGTAAACCGGGACTAGCGAGGAATGAGCAGTTCTTC. The chain combines TRBV19 with TRBJ2-1, with TRBD2 matching over 10 bases. After removal of 4 bases from V and 7 bases from J, the junction contained 7 bases not matched to a gene. The germline V gene encodes CDR1 LNHDA and CDR2 SQIVND (reference sequence). The CDR3 is 15 residues long.

V gene TRBV28 combines with J gene TRBJ1-5; TRBD1 agrees at 7 bases. The CDR3 has 16 amino acids. V trimming: 6 bases; J trimming: 3 bases; junction bases outside the gene matches: 11. CDR1 and CDR2 (germline): MDHEN, SYDVKM. The CDR3 sequence is CASSPGQAWDNQPQHF. The CDR3 DNA reads as TGTGCCAGCAGCCCCGGACAGGCTTGGGACAATCAGCCCCAGCATTTT.

The rearrangement links TRBV5-4 to TRBJ2-3; TRBD2 agrees at 13 bases. Germline V gives CDR1 SGHNT, CDR2 YYREEE (reference sequence). The CDR3 contains 16 residues. The trim removed 5 bases at V and 5 bases at J, leaving 8 bases unmatched. The CDR3 DNA follows: TGTGCCAGCAGTATCGGACTAGCGGGAGTTAAAGATACGCAGTATTTT. It encodes CASSIGLAGVKDTQYF.

This clone was counted only a few times. The chain links TRBV30 to TRBJ2-7; no clear D gene. Germline CDR1 GTSNPN, CDR2 SVGIG (reference sequence). This CDR3 spans 11 amino acids. Trimming cost V 0 bases and J 6 bases, with 6 bases left between them. The CDR3 protein is CAWSVLLEQYF. For the CDR3, the DNA is TGTGCCTGGAGTGTATTACTCGAGCAGTACTTC.

CDR3 in amino acids: CASSLLGLAGDGETQYF. Here the CDR3 DNA reads TGTGCCAGCAGTCTCCTCGGACTAGCGGGAGACGGAGAGACCCAGTACTTC. The V call is TRBV27, the J call TRBJ2-5, with 13 nucleotides matching TRBD2. Germline assignment: CDR1 MNHEY and CDR2 SMNVEV (reference sequence). The V and J ends lost 5 bases and 4 bases, in that order; junction bases with no gene match: 10. The CDR3 is 17 amino acids.

The table lists this clone with a few counts. The chain has TRBV5-1 and TRBJ1-5, with a possible D match to TRBD1 (6 bases). Trimming stripped 4 bases from V and 3 bases from J, with 11 bases between. Germline lookup yields CDR1 SGHRS and CDR2 YFSETQ. The CDR3 is 14 amino acids. The CDR3: CASSPTGNNQPQHF. CDR3 nucleotides: TGCGCCAGCAGCCCAACAGGGAACAATCAGCCCCAGCATTTT.